A selection of T cell receptor beta chains follows, all from one sample in a study of control samples from healthy donors and cancer patients. Libraries were prepared by immunoSEQ multiplex PCR; TCRdb keeps only in-frame clonotypes and omits some of them. The sample has 15,000 to 20,000 clones, approximately 86% seen once. Sequencing was done on a sample of PBMCs. All receptors derive from a woman between 65 and 79 years old with colorectal cancer. Each CDR3 is given with its conserved first and last residue. The D gene is left open where the match is weak. Some rows have no size entry. The others give once, few or many, or a class for an expanded clone.

J | D | size | V | DNA | CDR3
TRBJ2-7 | - | - | TRBV20-1 | TGCAGTGCCCGCAGGGTCGAGCAGTACTTC | CSARRVEQYF
TRBJ1-1 | - | - | TRBV11-3 | TGTGCCAGCAGGAATCTCAGGGAGGGTTACACTGAAGCTTTCTTT | CASRNLREGYTEAFF
TRBJ1-5 | TRBD1 | - | TRBV27 | TGTGCCAGCAGCTGGGACAGGGGGCACAATCAGCCCCAGCATTTT | CASSWDRGHNQPQHF
TRBJ1-4 | - | - | TRBV19 | TGTGCCAGTAGTATGGGCAGAGGCCGGGATAATGAAAAACTGTTTTTT | CASSMGRGRDNEKLFF
TRBJ1-5 | - | - | TRBV27 | TGTGCCAGCAGTTTAGTGGGGGGGGGTCAGCCCCAGCATTTT | CASSLVGGGQPQHF
TRBJ1-1 | - | - | TRBV19 | TGTGCCAGTAGTATTGGCCGGAACACTGAAGCTTTCTTT | CASSIGRNTEAFF
TRBJ2-1 | TRBD2 | - | TRBV5-5 | TGTGCCAGCAGCTTGGCAGGTAGCGGGGGGCCCACGGATGAGCAGTTCTTC | CASSLAGSGGPTDEQFF
TRBJ2-3 | TRBD1 | - | TRBV27 | TGTGCCAGCAAAACGGGACAGCCAGATACGCAGTATTTT | CASKTGQPDTQYF
TRBJ2-1 | TRBD2 | - | TRBV5-4 | TGTGCCAGCAGAGTCGCGGGGGGGCCGAACAATGAGCAGTTCTTC | CASRVAGGPNNEQFF
TRBJ2-7 | - | - | TRBV27 | TGTGCCAGCAGTTTATTCGGTGTTGGGTACGAGCAGTACTTC | CASSLFGVGYEQYF
TRBJ1-2 | - | - | TRBV14 | TGTGCCAGCAGCCAAGATACGTTAGGTATTGGCTACACCTTC | CASSQDTLGIGYTF
TRBJ2-1 | - | few | TRBV6-5 | TGTGCCAGCAGTTACGGTGGCAGCTACAATGAGCAGTTCTTC | CASSYGGSYNEQFF
TRBJ2-1 | - | medium-sized | TRBV9 | TGTGCCAGCAGCGCCTCCTACAATGAGCAGTTCTTC | CASSASYNEQFF
TRBJ1-2 | - | - | TRBV4-2 | TGTGCCAGCAGCCAAGATGCGGGACCCAGAGGAGGGTATGGCTACACCTTC | CASSQDAGPRGGYGYTF
TRBJ2-7 | - | - | TRBV7-2 | TGTGCCAGCACCCTGGTATCGGGGGACGAGCAGTACTTC | CASTLVSGDEQYF
TRBJ2-7 | - | once | TRBV18 | TGTGCCAGCTCACCAGCGGCAGACGAGCAGTACTTC | CASSPAADEQYF
TRBJ1-2 | - | - | TRBV5-1 | TGCGCCAGCAGCTCGGACAGATCCTATGGCTACACCTTC | CASSSDRSYGYTF
TRBJ1-2 | - | few | TRBV29-1 | TGCAGCGTTCGGACAGACTATGGCTACACCTTC | CSVRTDYGYTF
TRBJ1-6 | TRBD1 | - | TRBV10-3 | TGTGCCATCAGTGATGGACAGGGGAATTCACCCCTCCACTTT | CAISDGQGNSPLHF
TRBJ1-1 | TRBD1 | - | TRBV7-8 | TGTGCCAGCAGCTTAGGTGGGGCAACAGGGGGAGCTGAAGCTTTCTTT | CASSLGGATGGAEAFF
TRBJ1-1 | - | - | TRBV10-3 | TGTGCCATCACCCAGGGACCATACACTGAAGCTTTCTTT | CAITQGPYTEAFF
TRBJ1-4 | - | - | TRBV28 | TGTGCCAGCAGACCCCGGAAGGGTTTTGAAGCAACTAATGAAAAACTGTTTTTT | CASRPRKGFEATNEKLFF
TRBJ1-5 | - | - | TRBV6-5 | TGTGCCAGCAGACGACAGGAAAAGCCCCAGCATTTT | CASRRQEKPQHF
TRBJ1-2 | TRBD1 | - | TRBV7-8 | TGTGCCAGCAGCTTAGGGGTTGAGGGGACAGGGTCCTATGGCTACACCTTC | CASSLGVEGTGSYGYTF
TRBJ2-7 | - | - | TRBV29-1 | TGCAGCGTTGAAGGTTTGGGTGGTTACGAGCAGTACTTC | CSVEGLGGYEQYF
TRBJ2-5 | TRBD1 | - | TRBV12-3/TRBV12-4 | TGTGCCAGCGGGCCAGGGGGTTCGGGGACCCAGTACTTC | CASGPGGSGTQYF
TRBJ2-7 | - | - | TRBV27 | TGTGCCAGCAGTTTAGGAGCGGTCCGACTCTACGAGCAGTACTTC | CASSLGAVRLYEQYF
TRBJ2-3 | - | - | TRBV4-3 | TGCGCCAGCAGCCGAACGACAGGTAGGAGCACAGATACGCAGTATTTT | CASSRTTGRSTDTQYF
TRBJ2-7 | TRBD2 | - | TRBV5-1 | TGCGCCAGCAGTTTAGCGGGAGGTACCTACGAGCAGTACTTC | CASSLAGGTYEQYF
TRBJ2-3 | - | - | TRBV18 | TGTGCCAGCTCACCATACGCCGCCGGAACAGATACGCAGTATTTT | CASSPYAAGTDTQYF
TRBJ2-3 | TRBD2 | - | TRBV7-2 | TGTGCCAGCAGCCAAGGTAGTCTAGCGGGATACACAGATACGCAGTATTTT | CASSQGSLAGYTDTQYF
TRBJ1-5 | TRBD1 | - | TRBV7-9 | TGTGCCAGCAGCGAGGGGGCAGGGATCGGTCAGCCCCAGCATTTT | CASSEGAGIGQPQHF
TRBJ2-5 | - | - | TRBV6-5 | TGTGCCAGCGGGCAGGGAGGGGGGACCCAGTACTTC | CASGQGGGTQYF
TRBJ1-1 | - | - | TRBV5-1 | TGCGCCAGCAGCTTGGCCGATCCCGGGAGGGGGAACACTGAAGCTTTCTTT | CASSLADPGRGNTEAFF
TRBJ1-6 | - | - | TRBV6-5 | TGTGCCAGCACCAGGGACTATAATTCACCCCTCCACTTT | CASTRDYNSPLHF
TRBJ1-2 | - | once | TRBV4-2 | TGTGCCAGCAGCCTAGACGGACAGTTAGCTAACTATGGCTACACCTTC | CASSLDGQLANYGYTF
TRBJ1-1 | - | - | TRBV4-1 | TGCGCCAGCAGCCAAGCAGGGCGGAACACTGAAGCTTTCTTT | CASSQAGRNTEAFF
TRBJ1-4 | - | - | TRBV5-4 | TGTGCCAGCAGCTTGGCAGCAACTAATGAAAAACTGTTTTTT | CASSLAATNEKLFF
TRBJ2-5 | TRBD1 | - | TRBV14 | TGTGCCAGCAGCCACTTTCCCGGGACAGGGAGTCAAGAGACCCAGTACTTC | CASSHFPGTGSQETQYF
TRBJ2-1 | - | few | TRBV29-1 | TGCAGCGTACCCCGGGAGACCTACAATGAGCAGTTCTTC | CSVPRETYNEQFF
TRBJ1-4 | - | - | TRBV10-3 | TGTGCCATCAGTGAGAGATGGGCCGGCTCTAATGAAAAACTGTTTTTT | CAISERWAGSNEKLFF
TRBJ1-2 | - | - | TRBV19 | TGTGCCAGTAGTCCGACGGCCTCCCCGGGTAACTATGGCTACACCTTC | CASSPTASPGNYGYTF
TRBJ2-1 | - | - | TRBV7-8 | TGTGCCGTCAGAGAGATGTATCTTAACCCCTACAATGAGCAGTTCTTC | CAVREMYLNPYNEQFF
TRBJ2-7 | TRBD1 | - | TRBV6-1 | TGTGCCAGCAGTGAGGGGGACAGGGAGGTCTACGAGCAGTACTTC | CASSEGDREVYEQYF
TRBJ2-7 | - | - | TRBV18 | TGTGCCAGCTCACCATTTGGCGGTAGCTCCTACGAGCAGTACTTC | CASSPFGGSSYEQYF
TRBJ2-7 | - | - | TRBV6-6 | TGTGCCAGCAGTTACTCCCCATACGAGCAGTACTTC | CASSYSPYEQYF
TRBJ2-7 | TRBD1 | few | TRBV25-1 | TGTGCCAGCAGCGCCTCAAACAGGGGGTCCTACGAGCAGTACTTC | CASSASNRGSYEQYF
TRBJ1-5 | - | - | TRBV10-3 | TGTGCCATCAGTGACGTCAACCCCAAGCCCCAGCATTTT | CAISDVNPKPQHF
TRBJ2-1 | - | - | TRBV5-1 | TGCGCCAGCAGCTTGGCCTCGGGTGGTTACAATGAGCAGTTCTTC | CASSLASGGYNEQFF
TRBJ2-3 | - | - | TRBV20-1 | TGCAGTGCTAGGAAGAGAGATACGCAGTATTTT | CSARKRDTQYF
TRBJ1-2 | - | - | TRBV19 | TGTGCCAGTAGTGAACAGGGCTGGAACTATGGCTACACCTTC | CASSEQGWNYGYTF